The 10 T cell receptor beta chains reported below all come from one sample, sequenced in a study of T cell changes during pregnancy in multiple sclerosis. Data came from immunoSEQ multiplex PCR; TCRdb stores just in-frame clones and leaves some out. The table records some 54,000 clones, 93% of them present only once. Material: peripheral blood, obtained after pregnancy. The receptors were gathered from a female donor with multiple sclerosis, enrolled in a pregnancy study.

The chain carries TRBV15 and TRBJ1-1, with D hard to call. Deletions cut 0 bases from V and 7 bases from J, with 9 bases between. The CDR3 has 13 amino acids. Germline V lookup: CDR1 LNHNV, CDR2 YYDKDF (reference sequence). The CDR3 spells CATSRDRRNEAFF. In DNA, the CDR3 is TGTGCCACCAGCAGAGATCGGAGAAATGAAGCTTTCTTT.

The gene calls are TRBV4-3 and TRBJ2-7, with D maybe TRBD2 (5 bases). The CDR3 is 18 residues long. The V gene lost 0 bases and the J gene lost 2 bases, with 20 bases spanning the gap. The germline CDR1 and CDR2 sequences are LGHNA and YSLEER. The chain's CDR3 is CASSQDFVAEANPYEQYF. DNA for the CDR3: TGCGCCAGCAGCCAAGATTTCGTCGCGGAGGCCAACCCCTACGAGCAGTACTTC.

This rearrangement joins TRBV7-2 to TRBJ2-5; 11 bases map to TRBD2. The end of the DNA aligns better with TRBJ2-7, so the J call may be wrong. Per the germline V gene, CDR1 is SGHTA and CDR2 is FQGNSA. The CDR3 extends over 16 amino acids. The CDR3 here is CASSLFLAGGGYEQYF. The CDR3 bases are TGTGCCAGCAGCCTCTTCCTAGCGGGAGGTGGGTACGAGCAGTACTTC.

In DNA, the CDR3 is TGCGCCAGCAGCCAAGAAACAGGGTACGAGCAGTACTTC. It codes for CASSQETGYEQYF. The chain has TRBV4-3 and TRBJ2-7, with D perhaps TRBD1 (6 bases). The CDR3 covers 13 residues. V dropped 0 bases and J dropped 4 bases, with 7 bases sitting between them. CDR1 and CDR2 (germline): LGHNA, YSLEER.

This chain connects TRBV15 to TRBJ1-6; D is unresolved. Germline CDR1 is LNHNV and CDR2 is YYDKDF (reference sequence). V was clipped by 3 bases and J by 7 bases, with 4 bases between them. The CDR3 totals 12 residues. The CDR3 nucleotides read TGTGCCACCAGCAGGGAGAATTCACCCCTCCACTTT. Translating it yields CATSRENSPLHF.

To note about this clone: This sample also contains other DNA sequences that code for the same CDR3. This chain joins TRBV19 and TRBJ1-2; no firm D call. The V gene lost 2 bases and the J gene lost 5 bases, with 6 bases spanning the gap. The CDR3 is 12 residues long. Germline V CDR1 and CDR2: LNHDA, SQIVND (reference sequence). CDR3 sequence (DNA): TGTGCCAGTAGTATAAGCGTTTATGGCTACACCTTC. Amino acids: CASSISVYGYTF.

The chain is built from TRBV28 and TRBJ2-7, with 7 bases that match TRBD1. With V trimmed by 6 bases and J by 3 bases, 8 bases remained unmatched. Germline CDR1 is MDHEN and CDR2 is SYDVKM. This CDR3 contains 14 residues. The CDR3 DNA sequence: TGTGCCAGCAGCTCATGGGGACAGCACTACGAGCAGTACTTC. It is translated as CASSSWGQHYEQYF.

The genes are TRBV6-6 and TRBJ2-3; D is ambiguous. Deletions cut 2 bases from V and 2 bases from J, with 11 bases between. The CDR3 contains 15 residues. In germline, CDR1 is MNHNY, CDR2 SVGAGI (reference sequence). This chain's CDR3 is CASSYDTEVTDTQYF. The CDR3 nucleotides are TGTGCCAGCAGTTACGATACTGAAGTCACAGATACGCAGTATTTT.

The chain is built from TRBV4-2 and TRBJ2-1; 7 bases match TRBD1. With V trimmed by 0 bases and J by 4 bases, 6 bases remained unmatched. CDR3 length equals 16 residues. Germline loops: CDR1 LGHNA, CDR2 YNFKEQ. CDR3 in amino acids: CASSQDPGQPYNEQFF. The CDR3 nucleotides are TGTGCCAGCAGCCAAGACCCGGGACAGCCGTACAATGAGCAGTTCTTC.

V usage is TRBV9 and J usage is TRBJ1-1; 7 bases line up with TRBD1. The CDR3 length is 14 residues. V lost 4 bases and J lost 3; bases outside the gene matches: 6. Germline CDR1 is SGDLS and CDR2 is YYNGEE. CDR3 amino acids: CASSIRQGDTEAFF. The CDR3 nucleotides read TGTGCCAGCAGCATCCGTCAGGGGGACACTGAAGCTTTCTTT.